One T cell receptor beta chain is described in this entry. This clonotype has only a few counts. Its antigen target is currently unknown. Base-call qualities are not available, and no considerably larger clone is one nucleotide away. All donors were healthy Caucasians. The researchers also sequenced three unrelated adults who were not twins: a male aged 18 to 30, a male aged 50 to 59, and a female aged 50 to 59. Miltenyi CD45RO+ enrichment and human naive T-cell isolation kits were used to isolate memory (CD45RO+) and naive T cells from PBMC. To prepare the library, 5' RACE was applied. The reads were generated on an Illumina HiSeq 2000. A universal primer binding site was introduced by template switching, and a unique molecular identifier was present in the final cDNA, enabling accurate counting of TCR cDNA molecules. First-strand cDNA for TCR alpha and beta chains was synthesized from specific primers in the conserved constant-segment region. To control for contamination, every cDNA library carried two barcodes: a SMART-Mk sample barcode plus Illumina barcodes. TruSeq adapter sequences and Illumina sample barcodes were added in two successive PCR steps. Sequencing of the TCR alpha and beta cDNA libraries was done on the Illumina HiSeq platform using custom primers. The authors' analysis ran thus. MiGEC was used to process raw reads and extract unique molecular identifiers, and MiXCR was used to find CDR3 positions. For each individual, recombination models were inferred using an EM algorithm with the repgenHMM and IGoR tools. The analysis of shared clonotypes was done with the tcR package in R, with sharing normalized by the product of cloneset sizes. Out-of-frame nonproductive sequences were analyzed to study raw recombination free of thymic and clonal selection effects. The raw public reads went through TCRdb reprocessing: fastp at Q25, MiXCR clone calling, in-frame beta chains kept. Rows merge per CDR3 protein into single entries with the most common DNA and genes. These V and J calls are TCRdb output, not the study's own analysis. Here the sample has more than 650,000 distinct CDR3 sequences; around 5.7% occur a single time. The ten top clones hold approximately 1.6% of the sample.

The junction carries 19 bases between V and J, which are trimmed by 0 bases and 2 bases respectively. CDR3 length: 17 amino acids, cysteine to phenylalanine. Only CDR3 DNA remains: 51 bases, in frame from the first base. CDR1 and CDR2, looked up from the germline V gene (reference sequence), are DFQATT and SNEGSKA. These data belong to a study of identical twins (dated by TCRdb to 2016 to 2017). For context, the study as a whole: The study deep-sequenced TCR alpha and beta repertoires from monozygotic twins, unrelated adults of various ages and cord blood to test whether fetal clonotypes persist. Replicate twin experiments were performed at different times using different library preparation protocols to rule out contamination. The full study reports these points: In monozygotic twins, out-of-frame TCR alpha sharing was systematically underestimated by recombination models, although the models agreed with sharing between unrelated individuals. Because the same donors could not be followed over many years, the conclusions relied on cross-sectional statistical analysis. Invariant T cells such as MAIT and iNKT could partly confound zero-insertion analyses, though diverse VJ usage argued against this for most clonotypes. Abundant cord blood beta clonotypes had fewer insertions, young adult naive repertoires showed a similar but weaker trend, and memory repertoires showed no such trend. A weaker excess of twin sharing was found in beta out-of-frame sequences because the signal-to-noise ratio was lowered by fewer shared sequences. Compared with coincidental sharing between unrelated individuals, an excess of low generation-probability sequences was observed among out-of-frame TCR alpha sequences shared between twins.

The material sequenced was naive T cells sorted from blood. What this sample's cell subset or site label stands for: cells isolated with a human naive T-cell isolation kit. This receptor was taken from a young man in good health. Here the chain combines TRBV20-1 and TRBJ2-5; no D gene call is confident. The CDR3 here reads CSARETLVLPRQETQYF. The DNA sequence reads TGCAGTGCTAGAGAGACCCTAGTTTTGCCGCGACAAGAGACCCAGTACTTC.